Listed below are T cell receptor beta chains from one sample, sequenced in a study of post-analysis software for immune sequencing data. A single record per CDR3 protein comes from TCRdb applying MiXCR to the PCR reads. This table holds around 500,000 distinct CDR3 sequences, roughly 34% found once. Sequenced sample: blood. Every receptor here comes from a girl aged 2-17 years with multiple sclerosis. CDR3s include the opening cysteine and the closing phenylalanine or tryptophan.

len | j_gene | v_gene | CDR3aa
16 | TRBJ1-5 | TRBV24-1 | CATSDPGTGENQPQHF
18 | TRBJ2-6 | TRBV7-9 | CASSSQGASPSGANVLTF
14 | TRBJ2-1 | TRBV11-2 | CASSPVMSYNEQFF
15 | TRBJ2-1 | TRBV5-1 | CASSLGGQGSHEQFF
13 | TRBJ1-2 | TRBV12-3/TRBV12-4 | CASSLDGFYGYTF
15 | TRBJ2-3 | TRBV5-5 | CASSSTGDTTDTQYF
11 | TRBJ2-5 | TRBV12-3/TRBV12-4 | CASSIMETQYF
16 | TRBJ2-1 | TRBV6-6 | CASSYSGGGAYNEQFF
14 | TRBJ2-7 | TRBV4-2 | CASSLKDRGNEQYF
15 | TRBJ2-1 | TRBV20-1 | CSARVLAGTNNEQFF
15 | TRBJ2-3 | TRBV6-5 | CASSPPGGQPDTQYF
16 | NA | TRBV4-1 | CASSQEASGGRETQYF
17 | TRBJ2-3 | TRBV6-5 | CASSWASGGFSTDTQYF
16 | TRBJ2-2 | TRBV3-1 | CASSQGLRGKGGELFF